This T cell receptor (beta chain) came from a study of OX40 agonist ivuxolimab in advanced cancers. The overall study: With ivuxolimab, an agonistic anti-OX40 (CD134) antibody, patients were treated. Intravenous ivuxolimab at 0.01 to 10 mg/kg was given to patients every 2 weeks. In three patients, partial responses were observed, one with hepatocellular carcinoma and two with cutaneous melanoma. Those enrolled were 80% to 85% male, with a mean age of 60 years and ages from roughly 20 to 85.

Data came from immunoSEQ multiplex PCR; TCRdb stores just in-frame clones and leaves some out. The sample consists of over 70,000 clones, roughly 89% of them appearing once. This CDR3 contains 14 residues. CDR1 is MNHEY, CDR2 SVGAGI, per germline. The V end was cut by 9 bases, the J end by 2 bases, with 14 bases between. The sequences come from CD4+ or CD8+ T cells sorted from blood, collected in a trial of the OX40 agonist ivuxolimab. This rearrangement joins TRBV6-5 to TRBJ1-5; the D gene is possibly TRBD1 (5 bases). The TCR originated in an adult with an advanced solid tumor such as melanoma, head and neck, liver or kidney cancer. This chain's CDR3 is CARPQGVGNQPQHF. As DNA, the CDR3 is TGTGCCAGACCCCAGGGTGTTGGCAATCAGCCCCAGCATTTT.